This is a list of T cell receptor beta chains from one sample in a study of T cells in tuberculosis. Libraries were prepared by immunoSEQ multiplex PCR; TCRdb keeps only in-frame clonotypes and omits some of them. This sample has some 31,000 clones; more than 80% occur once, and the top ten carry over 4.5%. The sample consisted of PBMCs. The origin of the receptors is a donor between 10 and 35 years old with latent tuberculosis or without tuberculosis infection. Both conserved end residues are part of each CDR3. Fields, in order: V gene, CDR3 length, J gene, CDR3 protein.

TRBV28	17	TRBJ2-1	CASRPRRPGLAGVSWFF
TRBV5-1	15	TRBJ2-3	CASSISGGGADTQYF
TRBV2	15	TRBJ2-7	CASSEGIGLDYEQYF
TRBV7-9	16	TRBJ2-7	CASSDLRRGTIYEQYF
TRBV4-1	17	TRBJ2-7	CASSQYETGTGSYEQYF
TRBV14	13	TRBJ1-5	CASSPNHNQPQHF
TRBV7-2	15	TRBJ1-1	CASSSDRAGNTEAFF
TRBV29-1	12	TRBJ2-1	CSVETSESEQFF
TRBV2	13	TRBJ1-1	CASSGEQNTEAFF
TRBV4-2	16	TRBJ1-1	CASSRPGQGPHTEAFF
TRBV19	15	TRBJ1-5	CASSVAGPSNQPQHF
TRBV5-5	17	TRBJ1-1	CASSFDWAGWQGTEAFF
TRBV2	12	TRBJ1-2	CASRGVGSGYTF
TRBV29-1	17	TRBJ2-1	CSVIGSTEISSYNEQFF
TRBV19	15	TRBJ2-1	CASTPRGSSYNEQFF
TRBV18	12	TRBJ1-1	CASSSGVTEAFF
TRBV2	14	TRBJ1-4	CASTYAARGEKLFF
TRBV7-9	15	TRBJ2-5	CASSLGQTGGETQYF
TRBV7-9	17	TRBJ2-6	CASSSTGDYSGANVLTF
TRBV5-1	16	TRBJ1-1	CASSLNPQGVETEAFF
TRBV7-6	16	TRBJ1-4	CASSTRFRATNEKLFF
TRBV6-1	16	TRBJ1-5	CASSESQGLPWEPQHF
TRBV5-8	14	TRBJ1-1	CASGFPGGSTEAFF
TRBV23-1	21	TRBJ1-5	CASSPRGVSALGHYSNQPQHF
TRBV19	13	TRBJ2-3	CATRGQNTDTQYF
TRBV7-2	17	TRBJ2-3	CASSLVGTSGSTDTQYF
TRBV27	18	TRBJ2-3	CASSLSPRRQFSTDTQYF